Listed below are T cell receptor beta chains from one sample, sequenced in a study of CD4 T cells in relation to SARS-CoV-2 and coronaviruses. Libraries were prepared by immunoSEQ multiplex PCR; TCRdb keeps only in-frame clonotypes and omits some of them. The sample records 20,000 to 25,000 clones, 76% being singletons. Their recognized antigens are unknown. Sequences were obtained from CD4+ T cells from PBMCs, cultured in vitro. Source of these receptors: a human donor in good health. Each CDR3 is given with its conserved first and last residue. D genes are given only for firm matches.

v_call d_call cdr3_aa
TRBV5-1 NA CASRKQLATQYNEQFF
TRBV18 NA CASSPVSNQPQHF
TRBV3-1/TRBV3-2 NA CASSQGGTLGYNEQFF
TRBV7-9 NA CASSSTNRVGHEQYF
TRBV6-1 NA CASTGLGEAFF
TRBV11-2 NA CASSFRDRRSYNSPLHF
TRBV3-1/TRBV3-2 NA CASSQDLASNEQFF
TRBV2 NA CASSEEDSGNIQYF
TRBV6-6 NA CASSYSSGTTGDTQYF
TRBV30 NA CAWSEGRLVGF
TRBV24-1 NA CATSDLPRRGSLGNEQFF
TRBV3-1/TRBV3-2 NA CASSQGGAYSGNTIYF
TRBV2 TRBD1 CASRETGVFNQPQHF
TRBV11-2 NA CASSRDTQETQYF
TRBV28 NA CASSSLGYSYEQYF
TRBV18 NA CASQGGASGANVLTF
TRBV12-3/TRBV12-4 NA CASRGGDNSPLHF
TRBV3-1/TRBV3-2 TRBD1 CASSPRTGRNEQYF
TRBV5-1 TRBD2 CASSAGTRGETQYF
TRBV5-1 TRBD1 CASSIDRGRFYNEQFF
TRBV6-1 TRBD1 CASSEGPGGSNQPQHF
TRBV2 TRBD1 CASSVTGNAGYTF
TRBV3-1/TRBV3-2 TRBD2 CASSQWVREVVLLQETQYF
TRBV14 NA CASSPSRDPRYNEQFF
TRBV6-4 NA CASLKVKGGVVVIFPLHF
TRBV24-1 TRBD2 CATSLGTSGPPSSNEQFF
TRBV29-1 TRBD1 CSVSGQAIQETQYF
TRBV12-5 NA CASGVVSGHYNEQFF
TRBV13 NA CASSRRGTGELFF
TRBV3-1/TRBV3-2 NA CASSQDLSRVSLNEQYF
TRBV10-3 NA CAISKTDGYTF
TRBV6-5 NA CASWGNRGLYGYTF
TRBV6-1 NA CASSEALTSSGEKLFF
TRBV7-9 NA CASNYTVYEQYF
TRBV25-1 NA CASSELWTNNNEQFF
TRBV4-1 TRBD1 CASSQVGRGLTETQYF
TRBV20-1 NA CSASGGVASGNTIYF
TRBV2 NA CASSPPTGTEAFF
TRBV14 TRBD2 CASSQAWGGRYEQYF
TRBV3-1/TRBV3-2 TRBD1 CASSGRDRYSGNTIYF
TRBV3-1/TRBV3-2 NA CASSQLGGNTEAFF